These 18 T cell receptor beta chains share one sample of origin, sequenced in a study of radiation and T cells in renal cell carcinoma. Data came from immunoSEQ multiplex PCR; TCRdb stores just in-frame clones and leaves some out. The sample has about 120,000 clones; about four fifths are singletons. This sample's time point: blood 2 weeks post-SBRT. The treatment was: 15 Gy SBRT to primary tumor, nephrectomy 4 weeks later. The sequencing used blood, collected from a patient whose treatment included radiotherapy and nephrectomy. The receptor source for this set is a man in his forties or fifties with renal cell carcinoma.

This clone was found once. The rearrangement joins TRBV30 to TRBJ2-7; 10 nucleotides agree with TRBD1. CDR3 length: 12 residues. Trimming took 5 bases from V and 7 from J; bases not matched to a gene: 5. CDR1 and CDR2 (germline): GTSNPN, SVGIG (reference sequence). CDR3 residues: CAWDRGRGEQYF. The CDR3 DNA follows: TGTGCCTGGGACAGGGGGCGCGGGGAGCAGTACTTC.

V and J are TRBV29-1 and TRBJ1-4; D is unclear. The germline V gene encodes CDR1 SQVTM and CDR2 ANQGSEA. This CDR3 is built from 13 residues. Deletions cut 6 bases from V and 7 bases from J, with 15 bases between. CDR3 protein: CSVGGRGSEKLFF. The CDR3 DNA reads as TGCAGCGTCGGAGGCCGGGGAAGTGAAAAACTGTTTTTT.

The chain links TRBV2 to TRBJ1-3; D possibly corresponds to TRBD1 (6 bases). The CDR3 is 15 residues long. Trimming took 6 bases from V and 0 from J, leaving 12 bases between them. CDR1 SNHLY and CDR2 FYNNEI come from the germline V gene. This chain's CDR3 is CASRERTVSGNTIYF. CDR3 nucleotides: TGTGCCAGCAGGGAACGGACAGTCTCTGGAAACACCATATATTTT.

The chain employs TRBV29-1 and TRBJ2-5; D gene ambiguous. There are 13 residues in the CDR3. V dropped 6 bases and J dropped 7 bases, with 18 bases sitting between them. Germline V CDR1 and CDR2: SQVTM, ANQGSEA. The CDR3 is CSVDEASAGTQYF. CDR3 DNA sequence: TGCAGCGTGGATGAGGCGTCCGCTGGGACCCAGTACTTC.

The chain links TRBV9 to TRBJ2-1, with TRBD2 matching 9 bases. Germline V CDR1 and CDR2: SGDLS, YYNGEE. The CDR3 runs to 16 residues. V lost 7 bases, J lost 5 bases, and 13 bases stayed unmatched. This CDR3 is CASGSRLAELHNEQFF. The CDR3 region has the DNA TGTGCCAGCGGAAGCAGACTAGCGGAGCTCCACAATGAGCAGTTCTTC. The full variable domain, rest sourced from reference TRBV9 and TRBJ2-1, is DSGVTQTPKHLITATGQRVTLRCSPRSGDLSVYWYQQSLDQGLQFLIQYYNGEERAKGNILERFSAQQFPDLHSELNLSSLELGDSALYFCASGSRLAELHNEQFFGPGTRLTVL.

The chain employs TRBV2 and TRBJ2-1; 7 bases agree with TRBD1. With V trimmed by 9 bases and J by 5 bases, 7 bases remained unmatched. The length of the CDR3 is 13 residues. CDR1 and CDR2 (germline): SNHLY, FYNNEI. CDR3 DNA: TGTGCCAGTAAACGGGACAGCAACAATGAGCAGTTCTTC. Its protein is CASKRDSNNEQFF.

This clone was detected a few times. The V gene is TRBV5-1, the J gene TRBJ2-3; maybe TRBD2 (5 bases). Trimming removed 1 base at V and 2 bases at J, with 11 bases between. CDR1 and CDR2 (germline): SGHRS, YFSETQ. CDR3 length equals 15 residues. The CDR3 DNA follows: TGCGCCAGCAGCTTGCGCGCGGGCTTCACAGATACGCAGTATTTT. This codes for CASSLRAGFTDTQYF.

The chain has TRBV27 and TRBJ2-7; TRBD1 matches 12 bases. The V gene end was trimmed by 3 bases and the J gene end by 13 bases; junction bases not matched to a gene: 7. This CDR3 comprises 13 residues. The germline gives CDR1 MNHEY, CDR2 SMNVEV (reference sequence). CDR3 residues: CASSFGTGGPFYF. DNA for the CDR3: TGTGCCAGCAGTTTCGGGACAGGGGGCCCCTTTTACTTC.

This rearrangement joins TRBV7-2 to TRBJ1-1, with 9 bases aligning to TRBD1. The V gene's germline CDR1 is SGHTA and CDR2 FQGNSA. The V and J ends lost 6 bases and 1 base, in that order; junction bases with no gene match: 9. The length of the CDR3 is 16 residues. This chain's CDR3 is CASRLIPGQGNTEAFF. The CDR3 coding sequence is TGTGCCAGCAGGTTGATACCGGGACAGGGGAACACTGAAGCTTTCTTT.

The chain combines TRBV19 with TRBJ1-2; D ambiguous. Germline assignment: CDR1 LNHDA and CDR2 SQIVND (reference sequence). V shed 3 bases and J shed 5 bases, with 13 bases lying between them. This CDR3 is built from 14 residues. CDR3: CASSISGRRYGYTF. The DNA for the CDR3 is TGTGCCAGTAGTATTAGCGGACGGAGGTATGGCTACACCTTC.

In this sample, this clone turned up once. The rearrangement uses TRBV11-2 and TRBJ1-6; D is uncertain. V lost 5 bases and J 6 bases, leaving 11 bases between the germline ends. CDR3 size: 14 residues. Germline loops: CDR1 SGHAT, CDR2 FQNNGV. The CDR3 nucleotides read TGTGCCAGCAGCCCTCGGGGTTCTAATTCACCCCTCCACTTT. Encoded protein: CASSPRGSNSPLHF.

The chain employs TRBV6-1 and TRBJ2-5; possible D gene TRBD2, 6 bases. Germline lookup yields CDR1 MNHNS and CDR2 SASEGT. V lost 0 bases to trimming and J lost 2 bases, with 10 bases between them. The CDR3 has 15 residues. This chain's CDR3 is CASSEAQRGQETQYF. The CDR3 DNA sequence: TGTGCCAGCAGTGAAGCCCAACGGGGGCAAGAGACCCAGTACTTC.

The chain uses TRBV5-1 and TRBJ1-2; no firm D call. Trimming shortened V by 0 bases and J by 4 bases, and 13 bases separated the two germline ends. This CDR3 contains 15 residues. Germline CDR1 reads SGHRS; CDR2 reads YFSETQ. CDR3 bases: TGCGCCAGCAGCTTGGGCCTCGGCTACAGCTATGGCTACACCTTC. Translation gives CASSLGLGYSYGYTF.

J is TRBJ2-2 and V is TRBV7-8; 7 nucleotides agree with TRBD2. CDR3 length equals 16 residues. The germline V gene encodes CDR1 SGHVS and CDR2 FQNEAQ. J gave up 2 bases and V 2 bases, and 5 bases lay outside the gene matches. CDR3 DNA sequence: TGTGCCAGCAGCTTACGGGGGGAGGGCAACACCGGGGAGCTGTTTTTT. It specifies CASSLRGEGNTGELFF.

V usage is TRBV5-8 and J usage is TRBJ1-2, with a tentative D call TRBD1 (5 bases). Germline V CDR1 and CDR2: SGHTS, YDEGEE. The CDR3 is made up of 15 amino acids. Trimming took off 2 bases at V and 0 bases at J, with 11 bases between the two ends. The CDR3: CASSLRTSANYGYTF. CDR3 coding DNA: TGTGCCAGCAGCTTAAGGACAAGCGCTAACTATGGCTACACCTTC. Based on the CDR3 plus reference TRBV5-8 and TRBJ1-2, the full variable domain is EAGVTQSPTHLIKTRGQQATLRCSPISGHTSVYWYQQALGLGLQFLLWYDEGEERNRGNFPPRFSGRQFPNYSSELNVNALELEDSALYLCASSLRTSANYGYTFGSGTRLTVV.

This chain links TRBV9 with TRBJ2-2, with D uncertain. CDR3 length: 16 amino acids. The V and J ends lost 6 bases and 0 bases respectively, with 15 bases between them. The germline CDR1 and CDR2 sequences are SGDLS and YYNGEE. This CDR3 is CASTLGDPTNTGELFF. CDR3 nucleotide sequence: TGTGCCAGCACCCTAGGCGACCCTACGAACACCGGGGAGCTGTTTTTT.

The rearrangement uses TRBV5-1 and TRBJ2-3, with D maybe TRBD2 (5 bases). The CDR3 totals 13 residues. Germline CDR1 SGHRS, CDR2 YFSETQ. Deletions cut 7 bases from V and 0 bases from J, with 9 bases between. CDR3 loop: CASLASSTDTQYF. As DNA, the CDR3 is TGCGCCAGCTTAGCGTCTAGCACAGATACGCAGTATTTT. The variable domain in full, completed from reference TRBV5-1 and TRBJ2-3, reads KAGVTQTPRYLIKTRGQQVTLSCSPISGHRSVSWYQQTPGQGLQFLFEYFSETQRNKGNFPGRFSGRQFSNSRSEMNVSTLELGDSALYLCASLASSTDTQYFGPGTRLTVL.

The J gene is TRBJ1-1, the V gene TRBV7-9; D call uncertain. Per germline, CDR1 SEHNR and CDR2 FQNEAQ (reference sequence). This CDR3 comprises 15 residues. Deletions cut 5 bases from V and 3 bases from J, with 16 bases between. CDR3 nucleotide sequence: TGTGCCAGCAGCCTGAGTGGTAACGGCCACACTGAAGCTTTCTTT. It codes for CASSLSGNGHTEAFF.